This TCR beta chain was observed in a study of shared clonotypes between healthy human individuals. Findings of the study overall: Estimated clonotype richness was generally higher in naive than memory subsets.

Several immunoSEQ plates received, in even portions, the genomic DNA of each subset. The data were produced by immunoSEQ multiplex PCR, yet TCRdb's version contains in-frame clones alone and is incomplete. Among 640,000 or so clones listed, around 72% were seen once. The investigators split CD4+ cells into a CD45RA+ naive subset and a CD45RA-negative memory subset. Regarding this clone: Antigen: not known.

This sequence was found in a young woman in good health. The sequenced sample consisted of memory CD4+ T cells sorted from blood. Subset noted: CD45RA-negative fraction.

As DNA, the CDR3 is TGTGCCAGCAGTGACGGGACAGGGAAGGGCGCCATATATTTT. Encoded protein: CASSDGTGKGAIYF. The chain carries TRBV6-1 and TRBJ1-3, with TRBD1 identical over 9 bases. The ends lost 3 bases at V and 11 bases at J; junction bases unmatched: 8. The CDR3 is 14 residues long. CDR1 and CDR2 from the germline V gene are MNHNS and SASEGT.